This T cell receptor (beta chain) derives from a study of T-cell reconstitution after alpha-beta-depleted transplantation in children. This CDR3 has 15 amino acids. Trimming left V 6 bases short and J 0 bases short, with 14 bases between. Unique molecular identifiers were used to barcode this TCRbeta library. TCRdb fed the PCR reads into MiXCR, producing one record per CDR3 protein. The sample lists over 400,000 distinct CDR3 sequences; around two fifths were seen once. The V call is TRBV12-3 or TRBV12-4, the J call TRBJ2-5, with D perhaps matching TRBD1 (6 bases). This sequence originates from a girl aged 2 to 10 with aplastic anemia, due to receive a stem cell transplant. Sequences were derived from PBMCs, sampled before TCRalphabeta/CD19-depleted stem cell transplant. In DNA, the CDR3 is TGTGCCAGCAGAGGACAGTTTCGAGACCAAGAGACCCAGTACTTC. It translates to CASRGQFRDQETQYF.